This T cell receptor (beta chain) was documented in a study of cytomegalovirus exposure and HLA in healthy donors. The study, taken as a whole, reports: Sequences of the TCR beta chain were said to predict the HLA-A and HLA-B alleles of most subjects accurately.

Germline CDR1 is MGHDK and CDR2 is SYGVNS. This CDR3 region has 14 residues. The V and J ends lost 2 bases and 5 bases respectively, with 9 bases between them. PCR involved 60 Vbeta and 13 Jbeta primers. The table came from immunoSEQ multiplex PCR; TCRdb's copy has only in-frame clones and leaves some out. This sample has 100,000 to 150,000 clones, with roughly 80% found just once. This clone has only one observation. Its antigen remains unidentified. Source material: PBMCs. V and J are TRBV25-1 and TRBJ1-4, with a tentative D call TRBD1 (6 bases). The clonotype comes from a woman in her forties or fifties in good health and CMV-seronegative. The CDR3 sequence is CASSERGGNEKLFF. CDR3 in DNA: TGTGCCAGCAGTGAAAGGGGGGGGAATGAAAAACTGTTTTTT.